This T cell receptor (beta chain) stems from a study of CD8 T cells in Susac syndrome. For the study at large: At blood draw, Susac syndrome patients were therapy-naive, on corticosteroids, or on intravenous immunoglobulin alone.

The RNA input was about 0.45 to 1 ug, and it was reverse transcribed with random hexamers. The amplification used immunoSEQ multiplex PCR on TCR beta CDR3; it spanned 54 Vbeta and 13 Jbeta. A single record per CDR3 protein comes from TCRdb applying MiXCR to the immunoSEQ multiplex PCR reads. Of about 180,000 distinct CDR3 sequences listed, roughly 94% are singletons. CDR3 length: 14 residues. V lost 5 bases and J lost 7, with 17 bases in between. CDR1 is SGHVS, CDR2 FNYEAQ, per germline. This chain uses TRBV7-6 with TRBJ2-5; possible D gene TRBD1, 6 bases. The sequence derives from a human donor with Susac syndrome. The sample taken for sequencing was CD4+ T cells from PBMCs. Here the CDR3 DNA reads TGTGCCAGCAGCCAGGGCCACCTAGGGGGGACCCAGTACTTC. It specifies CASSQGHLGGTQYF.